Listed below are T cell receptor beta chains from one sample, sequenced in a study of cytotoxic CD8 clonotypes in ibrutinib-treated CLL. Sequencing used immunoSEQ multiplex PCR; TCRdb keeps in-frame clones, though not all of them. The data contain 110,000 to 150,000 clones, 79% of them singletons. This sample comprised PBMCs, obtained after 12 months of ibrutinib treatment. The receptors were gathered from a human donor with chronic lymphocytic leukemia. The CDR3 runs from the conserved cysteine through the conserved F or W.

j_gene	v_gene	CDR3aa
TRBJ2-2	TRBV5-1	CASSLWGLAGGHNTGELFF
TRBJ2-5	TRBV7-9	CASSHDPFGTSGQETQYF
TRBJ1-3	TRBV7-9	CASSLAPGNTIYF
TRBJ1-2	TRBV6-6	CASRDSSNYGYTF
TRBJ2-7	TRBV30	CAWSVRGGLWYEQYF
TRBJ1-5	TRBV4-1	CASSQAREQPQHF
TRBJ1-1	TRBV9	CASSVRGDFMNTEAFF
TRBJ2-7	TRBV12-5	CASARWAYEQYF
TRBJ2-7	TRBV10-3	CAISPGTAGEQYF
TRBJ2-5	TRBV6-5	CASSNDSEQETQYF
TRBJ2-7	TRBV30	CAWSVFPYEQYF
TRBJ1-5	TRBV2	CASGGSNQPQHF
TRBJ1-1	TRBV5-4	CASSFFEEAFF
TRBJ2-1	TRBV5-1	CASSLQTPSYNEQFF
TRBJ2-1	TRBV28	CASSRIDRSYNEQFF
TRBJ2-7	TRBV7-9	CASSPRGLHSYEQYF
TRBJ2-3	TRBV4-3	CASSQDRAGATDTQYF
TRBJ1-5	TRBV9	CASSVSSNQPQHF
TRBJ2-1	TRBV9	CASSVVLAALNEQFF
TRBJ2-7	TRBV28	CASRAVHYEQYF
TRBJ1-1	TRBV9	CASSVFWTGDGNTEAFF
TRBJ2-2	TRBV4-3	CASSQDFRQNTGELFF
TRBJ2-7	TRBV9	CASSVRLAGAEQYF
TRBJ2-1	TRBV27	CASSFGQYNEQFF
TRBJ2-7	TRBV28	CASTDSGELIGEDEQYF
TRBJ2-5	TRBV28	CASSFNQDSGLAGAKGTQYF
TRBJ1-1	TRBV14	CASSQQYNTEAFF
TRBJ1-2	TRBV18	CASSPGLSPYYGYTF
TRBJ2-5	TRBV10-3	CAISAGADQETQYF
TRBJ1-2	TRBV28	CASSQEPNGYTF
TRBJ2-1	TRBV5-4	CASSLWLANIYNEQFF
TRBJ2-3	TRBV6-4	CASSEGLGADTQYF
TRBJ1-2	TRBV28	CASKGRRVGRGQFYGYTF
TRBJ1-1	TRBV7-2	CASSPRAGGTEAFF
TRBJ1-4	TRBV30	CAWKGLSTNEKLFF
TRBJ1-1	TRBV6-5	CASSFGSLATEAFF
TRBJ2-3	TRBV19	CASRPRLKPTDTQYF